This TCR beta chain appears in the sequencing data of a study of T cells in Graves' hyperthyroidism and ophthalmopathy. From RNA transcripts, TCR beta CDR3 regions were amplified. Carried out on the TCR CDR3, a first-round RT-PCR used the HTBI primer set. TCRdb recomputed calls from the multiplex PCR reads with MiXCR, one row per CDR3 protein. Here the sample spans 90,000 to 120,000 distinct CDR3 sequences, about 17% being singletons. In this sample, this clonotype turned up many times. Its antigen is currently unknown. CDR1 is DFQATT, CDR2 SNEGSKA, per germline (reference sequence). This CDR3 is built from 15 residues. J was trimmed by 7 bases and V by 6 bases; bases with no gene match: 9. Study results and limitations: Most thyroid clonotypes that were expanded above 0.001 also turned up in blood.

Diagnosing involved the use of clinical symptoms, serum thyroxine and TRAb, thyroid ultrasound and orbital computed tomography. The sequencing sample was made of blood. The clonotype comes from a woman in her forties or fifties with Graves' hyperthyroidism. This chain joins TRBV20-1 and TRBJ2-1; 13 bases fit TRBD2. The CDR3 protein is CSAPTTSGRGNEQFF. CDR3 DNA: TGCAGTGCACCCACCACTAGCGGGAGGGGGAATGAGCAGTTCTTC.